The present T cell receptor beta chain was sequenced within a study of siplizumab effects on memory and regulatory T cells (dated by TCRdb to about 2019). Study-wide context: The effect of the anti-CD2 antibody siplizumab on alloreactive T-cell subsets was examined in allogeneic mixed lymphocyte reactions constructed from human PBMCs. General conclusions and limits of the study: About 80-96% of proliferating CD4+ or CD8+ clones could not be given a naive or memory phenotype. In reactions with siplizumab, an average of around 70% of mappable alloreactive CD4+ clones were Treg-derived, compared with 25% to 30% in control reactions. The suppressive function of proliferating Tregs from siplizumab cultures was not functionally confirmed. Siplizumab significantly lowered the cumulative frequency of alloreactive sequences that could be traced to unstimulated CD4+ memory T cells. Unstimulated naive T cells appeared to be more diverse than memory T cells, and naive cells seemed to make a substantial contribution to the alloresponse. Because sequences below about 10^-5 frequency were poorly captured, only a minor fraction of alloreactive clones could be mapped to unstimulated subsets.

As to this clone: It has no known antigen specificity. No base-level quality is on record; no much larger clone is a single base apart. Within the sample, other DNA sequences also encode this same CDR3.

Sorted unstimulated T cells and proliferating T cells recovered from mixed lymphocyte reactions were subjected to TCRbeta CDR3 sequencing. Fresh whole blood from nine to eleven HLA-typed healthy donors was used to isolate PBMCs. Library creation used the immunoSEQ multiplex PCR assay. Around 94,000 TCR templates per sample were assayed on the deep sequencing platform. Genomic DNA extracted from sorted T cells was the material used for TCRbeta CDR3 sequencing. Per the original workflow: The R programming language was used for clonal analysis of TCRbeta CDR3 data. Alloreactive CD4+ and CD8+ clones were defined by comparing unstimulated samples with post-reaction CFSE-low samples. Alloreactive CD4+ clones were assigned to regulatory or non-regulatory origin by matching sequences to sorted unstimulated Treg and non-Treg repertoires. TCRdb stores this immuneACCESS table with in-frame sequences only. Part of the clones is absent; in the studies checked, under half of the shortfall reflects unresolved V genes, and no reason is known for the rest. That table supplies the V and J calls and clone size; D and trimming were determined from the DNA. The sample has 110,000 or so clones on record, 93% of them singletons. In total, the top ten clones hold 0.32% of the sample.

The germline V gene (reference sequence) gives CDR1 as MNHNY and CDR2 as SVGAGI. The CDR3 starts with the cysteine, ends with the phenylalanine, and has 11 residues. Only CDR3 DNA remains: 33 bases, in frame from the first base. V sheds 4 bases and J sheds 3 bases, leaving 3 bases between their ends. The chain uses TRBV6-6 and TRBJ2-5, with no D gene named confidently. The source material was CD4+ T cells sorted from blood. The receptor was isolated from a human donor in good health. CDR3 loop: CASSLKETQYF. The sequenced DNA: TGTGCCAGCAGTTTAAAAGAGACCCAGTACTTC.